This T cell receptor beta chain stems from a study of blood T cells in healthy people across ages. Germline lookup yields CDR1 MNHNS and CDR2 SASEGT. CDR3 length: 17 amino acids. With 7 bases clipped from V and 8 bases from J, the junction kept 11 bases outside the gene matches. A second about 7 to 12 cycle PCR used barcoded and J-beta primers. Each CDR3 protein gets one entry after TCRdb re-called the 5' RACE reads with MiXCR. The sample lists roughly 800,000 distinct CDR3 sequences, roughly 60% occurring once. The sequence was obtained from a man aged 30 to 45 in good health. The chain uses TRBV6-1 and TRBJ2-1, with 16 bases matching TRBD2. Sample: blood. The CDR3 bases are TGTGCCAGCATCTTTTCCCCGGGACTAGCGGGGGGGCATGAGCAGTTCTTC. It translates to CASIFSPGLAGGHEQFF.